Below are 4 T cell receptor beta chains sequenced from a single sample in a study of T cell changes during pregnancy in multiple sclerosis (dated by TCRdb to the late 2010s). The library came from the immunoSEQ multiplex PCR assay. Imported from immuneACCESS, the table was reduced by TCRdb to in-frame sequences with V and J called. These copies leave out some clones; in studies compared against another copy, an unresolved V gene accounts for under half, and the cause of the remainder is not known. For this sample there are around 51,000 clones; 90% to 95% appear just once. The top ten clonotypes cover 0.55% to 0.75% of the sample. Sequencing was performed on CD4+ T cells from peripheral blood mononuclear cells, taken in the second trimester of pregnancy. Receptors originate from a female donor with multiple sclerosis, enrolled in a pregnancy study.

The rearrangement uses TRBV30 and TRBJ2-1; 8 bases are shared with TRBD1. This CDR3 spans 16 amino acids. V lost 2 bases and J lost 6; bases outside the gene matches: 12. CDR1 is GTSNPN and CDR2 is SVGIG in the germline V gene (reference sequence). The chain's CDR3 is CAWSSPGTGRRNEQFF. The CDR3, as DNA: TGTGCCTGGAGTTCACCCGGGACAGGAAGACGCAATGAGCAGTTCTTC.

This clone was seen a single time. This rearrangement joins TRBV19 to TRBJ2-1; TRBD2 agrees at 12 bases. After removal of 7 bases from V and 8 bases from J, the junction contained 3 bases not matched to a gene. Germline V gives CDR1 LNHDA, CDR2 SQIVND (reference sequence). The CDR3 is 13 amino acids. The CDR3 sequence is CASKRLAGDEQFF. Here the CDR3 DNA reads TGTGCCAGTAAGAGACTAGCGGGGGATGAGCAGTTCTTC.

CDR3 protein: CASSETGRSPLHF. The CDR3 nucleotides are TGTGCCAGCAGTGAGACCGGGAGATCACCCCTCCACTTT. This chain uses TRBV6-1 with TRBJ1-6; the D is unclear. The CDR3 has 13 residues. V was trimmed by 3 bases and J by 10 bases, leaving 10 bases between them. The germline V gene has CDR1 MNHNS and CDR2 SASEGT.

This clone appeared a single time. The V call is TRBV2, the J call TRBJ2-5, with D maybe TRBD2 (5 bases). Per the germline V gene, CDR1 is SNHLY and CDR2 is FYNNEI. V shed 6 bases and J shed 9 bases, with 23 bases lying between them. This CDR3 is 15 amino acids long. The CDR3 sequence: CASSPGPGTARAQYF. CDR3 in DNA: TGTGCCAGCAGCCCAGGACCGGGAACGGCTAGGGCCCAGTACTTC. Based on the CDR3 plus reference TRBV2 and TRBJ2-5, the full variable domain is EPEVTQTPSHQVTQMGQEVILRCVPISNHLYFYWYRQILGQKVEFLVSFYNNEISEKSEIFDDQFSVERPDGSNFTLKIRSTKLEDSAMYFCASSPGPGTARAQYFGPGTRLLVL.